This T cell receptor (beta chain) originates from a study of OX40 agonist ivuxolimab in advanced cancers. Across the whole study: Antecedent anti-PD-1, anti-PD-L1 or anti-CTLA-4 therapy was permissible, with roughly 36% having received some.

The CDR3 is made up of 17 amino acids. From germline, CDR1 is LGHNA and CDR2 YSLEER. The ends lost 4 bases at V and 4 bases at J; junction bases unmatched: 7. The study, taken as a whole, reports: Blood T cells, both CD4+ and CD8+, expanded clonally by week 6 at 0.1 to 3.0 mg/kg. In general, CD8+ T cells held more expanded clones than CD4+ did, on average.

TCRdb's copy holds only in-frame clones and misses some; the assay was immunoSEQ multiplex PCR. The sample holds tens of thousands of clones, roughly 83% seen once. This clone is labeled as medium-sized. Antigen: not known. The sample in question was CD4+ or CD8+ T cells sorted from blood, obtained in a trial of the OX40 agonist ivuxolimab. The clonotype was recovered from an adult with an advanced solid tumor such as melanoma, head and neck, liver or kidney cancer. This chain joins TRBV4-3 and TRBJ2-1, with 13 bases that match TRBD2. CDR3 bases: TGCGCCAGCAGCCCCGCACTAGCGGGAGGGCCTTACAATGAGCAGTTCTTC. Translating it yields CASSPALAGGPYNEQFF.